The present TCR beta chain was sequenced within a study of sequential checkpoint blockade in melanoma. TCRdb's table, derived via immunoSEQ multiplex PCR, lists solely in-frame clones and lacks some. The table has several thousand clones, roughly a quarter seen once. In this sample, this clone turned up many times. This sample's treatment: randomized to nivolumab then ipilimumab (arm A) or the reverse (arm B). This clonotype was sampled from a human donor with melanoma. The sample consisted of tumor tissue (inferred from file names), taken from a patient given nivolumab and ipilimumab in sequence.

This CDR3 reads CASSLTGQPNYGYTF. The CDR3 coding sequence is TGTGCCAGCAGCTTAACAGGACAGCCCAACTATGGCTACACCTTC. The chain couples TRBV11-3 to TRBJ1-2, with a tentative D call TRBD1 (6 bases). Germline V gene lookup returns CDR1 SGHNT and CDR2 YENEEA. The V gene lost 2 bases and the J gene lost 2 bases, with 12 bases spanning the gap. The CDR3 is made up of 15 amino acids.